These 3 T cell receptor beta chains originate from one sample sequenced in a study of high-grade serous ovarian cancer treatment subgroups. Tumor samples were taken before definitive surgery or chemotherapy. Method: immunoSEQ multiplex PCR; TCRdb's copy keeps in-frame clones and lacks some. The table records a few thousand clones, roughly four fifths of them present only once. The sequenced material came from tumor tissue. These receptors came from a human donor with high-grade serous ovarian cancer.

This sequence joins TRBV5-6 and TRBJ2-3; TRBD1 is a possible D gene (5 bases). Trimming cost V 0 bases and J 4 bases, with 12 bases left between them. Per the germline V gene, CDR1 is SGHDT and CDR2 is YYEEEE. The CDR3 spans 15 residues. The CDR3 nucleotides are TGTGCCAGCAGCTTGGGCCAGGGTAACCCAGATACGCAGTATTTT. Translated, it gives CASSLGQGNPDTQYF. The full variable domain, with the rest looked up from reference TRBV5-6 and TRBJ2-3, is DAGVTQSPTHLIKTRGQQVTLRCSPKSGHDTVSWYQQALGQGPQFIFQYYEEEERQRGNFPDRFSGHQFPNYSSELNVNALLLGDSALYLCASSLGQGNPDTQYFGPGTRLTVL.

The V gene is TRBV5-4, the J gene TRBJ1-6; no definite D call. The CDR3 loop spans 18 amino acids. Germline V gives CDR1 SGHNT, CDR2 YYREEE (reference sequence). V was cut by 4 bases and J by 4 bases, with 21 bases left in between. CDR3 DNA sequence: TGTGCCAGCAGCCTACCCGGGTTCGGACCGTCTTATAATTCACCCCTCCACTTT. It is translated as CASSLPGFGPSYNSPLHF. Complete variable domain (other parts from reference TRBV5-4 and TRBJ1-6): ETGVTQSPTHLIKTRGQQVTLRCSSQSGHNTVSWYQQALGQGPQFIFQYYREEENGRGNFPPRFSGLQFPNYSSELNVNALELDDSALYLCASSLPGFGPSYNSPLHFGNGTRLTVT.

The V and J genes are TRBV28 and TRBJ1-2; possibly TRBD1 for D (5 bases). The germline V gene has CDR1 MDHEN and CDR2 SYDVKM. The CDR3 length is 11 residues. CDR3 region: CATGPNYGYTF. In DNA, the CDR3 is TGTGCTACGGGACCTAACTATGGCTACACCTTC.